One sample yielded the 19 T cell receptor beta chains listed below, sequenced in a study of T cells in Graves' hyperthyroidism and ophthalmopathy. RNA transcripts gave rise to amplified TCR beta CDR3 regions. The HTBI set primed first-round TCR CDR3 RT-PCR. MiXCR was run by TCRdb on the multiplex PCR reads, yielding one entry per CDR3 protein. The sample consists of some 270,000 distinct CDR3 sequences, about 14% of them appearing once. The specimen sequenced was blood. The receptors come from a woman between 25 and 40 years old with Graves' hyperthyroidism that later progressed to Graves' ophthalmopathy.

DNA for the CDR3: TGCGCCAGCCGAGGGACCTCGAGCTCTGGAAACACCATATATTTT. Translated: CASRGTSSSGNTIYF. V is TRBV5-1 and J is TRBJ1-3, with D tentatively TRBD1 (5 bases). V was shortened by 7 bases and J by 0 bases, with 14 bases between the two germline ends. CDR3 length: 15 amino acids. Per the germline V gene, CDR1 is SGHRS and CDR2 is YFSETQ.

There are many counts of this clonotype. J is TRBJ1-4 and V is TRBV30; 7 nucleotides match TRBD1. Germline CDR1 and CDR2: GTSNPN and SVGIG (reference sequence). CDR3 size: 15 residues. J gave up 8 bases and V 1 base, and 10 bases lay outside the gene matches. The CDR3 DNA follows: TGTGCCTGGAGTGCGGGACAGCGATATGCCGAAAAACTGTTTTTT. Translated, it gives CAWSAGQRYAEKLFF.

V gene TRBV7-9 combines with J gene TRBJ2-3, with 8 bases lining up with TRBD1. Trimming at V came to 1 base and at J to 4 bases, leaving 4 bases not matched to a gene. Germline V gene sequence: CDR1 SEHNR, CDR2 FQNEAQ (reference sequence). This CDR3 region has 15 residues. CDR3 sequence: CASSLGQGFADTQYF. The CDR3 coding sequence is TGTGCCAGCAGCTTAGGACAGGGGTTCGCAGATACGCAGTATTTT.

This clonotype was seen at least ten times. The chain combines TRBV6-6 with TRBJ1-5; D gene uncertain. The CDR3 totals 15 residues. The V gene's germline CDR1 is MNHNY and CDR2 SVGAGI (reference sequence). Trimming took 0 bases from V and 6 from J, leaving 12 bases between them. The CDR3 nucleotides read TGTGCCAGCAGTTACTCGGATCAACCCGGTCAGCCCCAGCATTTT. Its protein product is CASSYSDQPGQPQHF.

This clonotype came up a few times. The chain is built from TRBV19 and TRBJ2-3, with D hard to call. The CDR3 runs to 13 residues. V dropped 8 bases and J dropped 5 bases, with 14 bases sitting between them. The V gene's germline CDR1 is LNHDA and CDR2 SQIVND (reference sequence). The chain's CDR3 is CASGPAYGDTQYF. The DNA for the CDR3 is TGTGCCAGTGGACCGGCCTACGGAGATACGCAGTATTTT.

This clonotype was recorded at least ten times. Here the CDR3 reads CASSSLAPSNTGELFF. The CDR3 DNA reads as TGTGCCAGCAGCTCACTAGCGCCATCGAACACCGGGGAGCTGTTTTTT. The V and J genes are TRBV7-3 and TRBJ2-2; 7 bases are a match to TRBD2. This CDR3 region has 16 residues. V lost 4 bases to trimming and J lost 0 bases; unmatched junction nucleotides: 5. The germline V gene encodes CDR1 SGHTA and CDR2 FQGTGA.

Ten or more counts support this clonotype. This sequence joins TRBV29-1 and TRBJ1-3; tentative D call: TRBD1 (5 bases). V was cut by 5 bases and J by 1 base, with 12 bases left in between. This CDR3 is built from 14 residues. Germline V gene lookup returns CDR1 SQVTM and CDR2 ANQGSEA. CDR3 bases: TGCAGCGTTAGGGGCAGTGCATCTGGAAACACCATATATTTT. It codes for CSVRGSASGNTIYF.

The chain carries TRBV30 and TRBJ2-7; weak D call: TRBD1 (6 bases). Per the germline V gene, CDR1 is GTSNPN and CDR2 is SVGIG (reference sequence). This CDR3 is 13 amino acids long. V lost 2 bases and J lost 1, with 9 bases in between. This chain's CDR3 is CAWSRQDSYEQYF. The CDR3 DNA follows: TGTGCCTGGAGTAGACAGGATTCCTACGAGCAGTACTTC.

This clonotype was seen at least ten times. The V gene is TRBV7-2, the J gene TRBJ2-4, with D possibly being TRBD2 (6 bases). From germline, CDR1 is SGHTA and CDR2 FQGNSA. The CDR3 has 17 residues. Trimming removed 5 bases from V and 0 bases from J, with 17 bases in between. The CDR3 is CASSPRDSYLAKNIQYF. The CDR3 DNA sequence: TGTGCCAGCAGCCCGCGGGACTCGTATCTAGCCAAAAACATTCAGTACTTC.

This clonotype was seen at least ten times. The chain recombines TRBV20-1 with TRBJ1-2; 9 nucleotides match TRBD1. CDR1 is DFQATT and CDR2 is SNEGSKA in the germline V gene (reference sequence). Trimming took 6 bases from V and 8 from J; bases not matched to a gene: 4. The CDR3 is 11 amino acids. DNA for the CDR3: TGCAGTGCGCGGACAGGGGCGGGCTACACCTTC. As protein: CSARTGAGYTF.

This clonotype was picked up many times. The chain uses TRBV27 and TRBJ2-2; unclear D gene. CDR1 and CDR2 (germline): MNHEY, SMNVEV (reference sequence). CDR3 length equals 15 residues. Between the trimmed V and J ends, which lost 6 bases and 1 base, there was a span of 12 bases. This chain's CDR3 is CASSLNLGNTGELFF. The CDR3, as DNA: TGTGCCAGCAGCCTAAATTTGGGGAACACCGGGGAGCTGTTTTTT.

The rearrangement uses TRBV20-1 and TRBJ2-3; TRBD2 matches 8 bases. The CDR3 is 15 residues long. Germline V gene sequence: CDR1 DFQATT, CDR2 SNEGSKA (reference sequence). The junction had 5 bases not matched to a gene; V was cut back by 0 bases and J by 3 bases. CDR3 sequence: CSARDRGLATDTQYF. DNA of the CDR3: TGCAGTGCTAGAGACCGAGGACTAGCAACAGATACGCAGTATTTT.

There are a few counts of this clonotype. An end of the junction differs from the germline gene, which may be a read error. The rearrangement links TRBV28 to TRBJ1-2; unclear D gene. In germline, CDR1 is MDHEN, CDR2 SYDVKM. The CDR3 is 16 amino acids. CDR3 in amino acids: CASSSHREYPNYGNTF. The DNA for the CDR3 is TGTGCCAGCAGTTCACACCGGGAGTATCCTAACTATGGCAACACCTTC.

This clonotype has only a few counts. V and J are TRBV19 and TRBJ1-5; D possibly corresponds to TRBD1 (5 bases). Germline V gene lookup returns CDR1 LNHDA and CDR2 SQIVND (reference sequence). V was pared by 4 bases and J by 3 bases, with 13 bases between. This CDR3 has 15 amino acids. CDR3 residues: CASSRGGYFNQPQHF. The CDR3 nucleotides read TGTGCCAGTAGTAGGGGGGGGTATTTCAATCAGCCCCAGCATTTT. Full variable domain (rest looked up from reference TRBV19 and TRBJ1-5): DGGITQSPKYLFRKEGQNVTLSCEQNLNHDAMYWYRQDPGQGLRLIYYSQIVNDFQKGDIAEGYSVSREKKESFPLTVTSAQKNPTAFYLCASSRGGYFNQPQHFGDGTRLSIL.

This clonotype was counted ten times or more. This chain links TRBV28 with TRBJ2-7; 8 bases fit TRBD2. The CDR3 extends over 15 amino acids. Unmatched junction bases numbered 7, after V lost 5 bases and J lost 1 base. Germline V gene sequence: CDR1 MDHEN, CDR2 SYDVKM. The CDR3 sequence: CASSLTSGLSYEQYF. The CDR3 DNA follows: TGTGCCAGCAGTCTAACTAGCGGACTGTCCTACGAGCAGTACTTC. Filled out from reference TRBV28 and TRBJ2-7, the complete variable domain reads DVKVTQSSRYLVKRTGEKVFLECVQDMDHENMFWYRQDPGLGLRLIYFSYDVKMKEKGDIPEGYSVSREKKERFSLILESASTNQTSMYLCASSLTSGLSYEQYFGPGTRLTVT.

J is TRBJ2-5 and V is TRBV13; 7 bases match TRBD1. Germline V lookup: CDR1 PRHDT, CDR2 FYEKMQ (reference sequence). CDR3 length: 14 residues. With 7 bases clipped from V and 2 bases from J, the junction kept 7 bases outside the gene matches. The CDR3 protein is CASNRGSGQETQYF. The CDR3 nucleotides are TGTGCCAGCAACAGGGGCTCTGGGCAAGAGACCCAGTACTTC.

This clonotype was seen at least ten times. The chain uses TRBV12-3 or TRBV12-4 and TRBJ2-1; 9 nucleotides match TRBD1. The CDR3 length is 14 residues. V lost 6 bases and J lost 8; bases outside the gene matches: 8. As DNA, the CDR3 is TGTGCCAGCAGAACAGGGGGCTCAAGCCATGAGCAGTTCTTC. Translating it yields CASRTGGSSHEQFF.

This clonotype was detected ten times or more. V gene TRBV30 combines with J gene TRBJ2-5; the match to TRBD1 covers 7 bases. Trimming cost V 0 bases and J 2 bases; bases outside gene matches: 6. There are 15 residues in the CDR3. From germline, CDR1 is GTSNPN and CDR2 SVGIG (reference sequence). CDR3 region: CAWSVKTGLQETQYF. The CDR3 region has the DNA TGTGCCTGGAGTGTAAAGACAGGGTTGCAAGAGACCCAGTACTTC.

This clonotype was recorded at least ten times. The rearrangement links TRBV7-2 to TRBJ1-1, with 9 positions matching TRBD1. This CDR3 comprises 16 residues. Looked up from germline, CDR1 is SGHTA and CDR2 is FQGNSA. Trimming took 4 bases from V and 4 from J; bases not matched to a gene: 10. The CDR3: CASSSRSGTGSTEAFF. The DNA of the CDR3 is TGTGCCAGCAGCTCAAGATCCGGGACAGGGTCCACTGAAGCTTTCTTT.